The clone carrying this TCR beta chain was found many times. The data stem from a study of T-cell memory formation after mild COVID-19. The CDR3 runs to 16 residues. Trimming removed 6 bases from V and 2 bases from J; junction bases left unmatched: 13. TCRdb processed the 5' RACE reads anew with MiXCR; each CDR3 protein has one entry. Of under 35,000 distinct CDR3 sequences in the sample, 15% to 20% were seen once. V gene TRBV12-3 or TRBV12-4 combines with J gene TRBJ2-7; 7 bases fit TRBD1. The TCR sequence derives from an adult who had mild COVID-19 (a few samples of this study predate the infection). Cell type and time point are not known. Sequencing used PBMCs or a T cell subset sorted from them (not recorded which). CDR3 sequence reads: CASSPRQGEGAYEQYF. The CDR3 coding sequence is TGTGCCAGCAGCCCTCGACAGGGCGAGGGTGCCTACGAGCAGTACTTC.